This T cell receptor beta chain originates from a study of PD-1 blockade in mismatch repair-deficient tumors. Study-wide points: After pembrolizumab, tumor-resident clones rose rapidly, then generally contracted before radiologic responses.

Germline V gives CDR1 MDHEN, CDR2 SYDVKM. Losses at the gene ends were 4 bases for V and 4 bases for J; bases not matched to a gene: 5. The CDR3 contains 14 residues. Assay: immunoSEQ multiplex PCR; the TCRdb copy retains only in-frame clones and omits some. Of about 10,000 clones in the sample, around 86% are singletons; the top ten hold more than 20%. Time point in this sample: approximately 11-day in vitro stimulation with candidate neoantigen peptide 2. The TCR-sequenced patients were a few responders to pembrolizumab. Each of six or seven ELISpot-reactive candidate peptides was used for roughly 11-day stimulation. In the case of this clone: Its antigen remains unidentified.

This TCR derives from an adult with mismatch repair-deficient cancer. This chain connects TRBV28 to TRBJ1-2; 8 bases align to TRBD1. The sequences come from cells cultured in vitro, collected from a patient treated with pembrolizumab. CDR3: CASSSAGGSYGYTF. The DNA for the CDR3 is TGTGCCAGCAGTTCCGCAGGGGGCAGCTATGGCTACACCTTC.